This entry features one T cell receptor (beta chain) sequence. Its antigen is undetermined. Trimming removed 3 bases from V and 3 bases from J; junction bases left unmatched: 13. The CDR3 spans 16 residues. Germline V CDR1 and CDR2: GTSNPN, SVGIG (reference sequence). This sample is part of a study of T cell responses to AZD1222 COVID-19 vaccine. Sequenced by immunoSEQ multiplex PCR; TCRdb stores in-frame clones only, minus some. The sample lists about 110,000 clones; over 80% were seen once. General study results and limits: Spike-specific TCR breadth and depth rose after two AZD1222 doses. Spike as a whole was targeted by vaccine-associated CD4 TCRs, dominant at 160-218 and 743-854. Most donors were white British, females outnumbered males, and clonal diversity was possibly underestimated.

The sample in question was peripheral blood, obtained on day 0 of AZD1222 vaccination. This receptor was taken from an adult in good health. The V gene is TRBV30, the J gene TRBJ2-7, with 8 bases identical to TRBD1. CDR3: CAWSLLGTGALYEQYF. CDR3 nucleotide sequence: TGTGCCTGGAGCCTACTAGGGACAGGTGCCCTCTACGAGCAGTACTTC. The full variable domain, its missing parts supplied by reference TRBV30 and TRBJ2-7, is SQTIHQWPATLVQPVGSPLSLECTVEGTSNPNLYWYRQAAGRGLQLLFYSVGIGQISSEVPQNLSASRPQDRQFILSSKKLLLSDSGFYLCAWSLLGTGALYEQYFGPGTRLTVT.